The 27 T cell receptor beta chains listed next were all sequenced from one sample in a study of spatial heterogeneity in lung cancer. The time point: blood at routine non-recurrence follow-up after resection. Unsorted samples of tumor, nontumor lung or frozen PBMC had their whole RNA sequenced. One entry per CDR3 protein, called by TCRdb with MiXCR from the 5' RACE reads. Of some 120,000 distinct CDR3 sequences listed, 12% were seen once; the top ten hold around a sixth. Source: PBMCs, taken at follow-up. These receptors all stem from a male donor with early-stage non-small cell lung cancer.

V usage is TRBV27 and J usage is TRBJ1-5; D gene uncertain. V was cut by 2 bases and J by 6 bases, with 11 bases left in between. CDR1 MNHEY and CDR2 SMNVEV come from the germline V gene (reference sequence). The CDR3 loop spans 14 amino acids. CDR3 DNA: TGTGCCAGCAGTTTAGGTCTGGCAGTTCAGCCCCAGCATTTT. The encoded protein is CASSLGLAVQPQHF.

This clonotype was picked up a small number of times. The gene calls are TRBV4-1 and TRBJ1-4; TRBD1 matches at 8 bases. CDR3 length equals 16 residues. CDR1 MGHRA and CDR2 YSYEKL come from the germline V gene. V lost 3 bases, J lost 8 bases, and 11 bases stayed unmatched. CDR3 DNA sequence: TGCGCCAGCAGCCAGCCGACAGGGGCGTCAAAAGAAAAACTGTTTTTT. Its protein is CASSQPTGASKEKLFF.

CDR3 nucleotide sequence: TGTGCCAGCAGTAAACAGGTTCGGGCTGAAGCTTTCTTT. Translating gives CASSKQVRAEAFF. The chain combines TRBV25-1 with TRBJ1-1, with a possible D match to TRBD1 (5 bases). In germline, CDR1 is MGHDK, CDR2 SYGVNS. The V gene lost 5 bases and the J gene lost 6 bases, with 13 bases spanning the gap. This CDR3 spans 13 amino acids.

As to this clonotype: A read error may be the cause here, since a much bigger clone is one base away. The rearrangement links TRBV5-4 to TRBJ2-7; D might be TRBD2 (5 bases). The CDR3 has 12 amino acids. The germline CDR1 and CDR2 sequences are SGHNT and YYREEE (reference sequence). CDR3 in DNA: TGTACCAGCAGCTTGGGAGCGGACGAGCAGTACTTC. This codes for CTSSLGADEQYF.

The gene calls are TRBV7-2 and TRBJ1-5; 7 nucleotides agree with TRBD1. Germline values: CDR1 SGHTA, CDR2 FQGNSA. After removal of 3 bases from V and 1 base from J, the junction contained 3 bases not matched to a gene. The CDR3 sequence is 15 residues long. CDR3 region: CASSFRQGSNQPQHF. The CDR3 DNA follows: TGTGCCAGCAGCTTCCGACAGGGAAGCAATCAGCCCCAGCATTTT.

The chain recombines TRBV10-3 with TRBJ2-7, with a tentative D call TRBD1 (6 bases). CDR3 length equals 13 residues. Deletions cut 11 bases from V and 1 base from J, with 15 bases between. Germline CDR1 reads ENHRY; CDR2 reads SYGVKD. CDR3 sequence: CAVRRDTSYEQYF. In DNA, the CDR3 is TGTGCCGTACGCCGGGACACGTCCTACGAGCAGTACTTC.

J is TRBJ2-1 and V is TRBV18; no clear D. CDR1 is KGHSH, CDR2 LQKENI, per germline. V lost 2 bases to trimming and J lost 7 bases, with 6 bases between them. This CDR3 region has 12 residues. This CDR3 is CASSPGSNEQFF. The CDR3 region has the DNA TGTGCCAGCTCACCAGGGTCTAATGAGCAGTTCTTC.

This clonotype has at least ten counts. The CDR3 region is CASSPGTVGNQPQHF. CDR3 bases: TGTGCCAGCAGCCCCGGGACAGTGGGCAATCAGCCCCAGCATTTT. The chain carries TRBV28 and TRBJ1-5, with 7 bases fitting TRBD1. The ends lost 6 bases at V and 2 bases at J; junction bases unmatched: 7. The CDR3 loop spans 15 amino acids. Germline V gene lookup returns CDR1 MDHEN and CDR2 SYDVKM.

This clonotype occurred a few times. This rearrangement joins TRBV20-1 to TRBJ1-5, with 8 bases matching TRBD1. V gave up 3 bases and J gave up 6 bases; unmatched junction bases: 10. The CDR3 spans 15 residues. Looked up from germline, CDR1 is DFQATT and CDR2 is SNEGSKA (reference sequence). CDR3 coding DNA: TGCAGTGCTAGGCCGGACAGGGCCAGGCCTCAGCCCCAGCATTTT. This sequence encodes CSARPDRARPQPQHF.

This clonotype was counted ten times or more. V usage is TRBV7-2 and J usage is TRBJ2-7, with 7 bases fitting TRBD2. This CDR3 region has 15 residues. Germline V gives CDR1 SGHTA, CDR2 FQGNSA. Unmatched junction bases numbered 9, after V lost 5 bases and J lost 2 bases. CDR3 nucleotide sequence: TGTGCCAGCAGCCCAATGGGAGGGGCCACCTACGAGCAGTACTTC. It specifies CASSPMGGATYEQYF. Filled out from reference TRBV7-2 and TRBJ2-7, the complete variable domain reads GAGVSQSPSNKVTEKGKDVELRCDPISGHTALYWYRQSLGQGLEFLIYFQGNSAPDKSGLPSDRFSAERTGGSVSTLTIQRTQQEDSAVYLCASSPMGGATYEQYFGPGTRLTVT.

This clonotype appeared many times. V is TRBV28 and J is TRBJ2-5, with D hard to call. Germline V gives CDR1 MDHEN, CDR2 SYDVKM. The CDR3 has 13 residues. V lost 2 bases and J 4 bases, leaving 8 bases between the germline ends. In DNA, the CDR3 is TGTGCCAGCAGTTTAGAGACCGGAGAGACCCAGTACTTC. Its translation: CASSLETGETQYF.

This clonotype was seen a few times. The rearrangement links TRBV27 to TRBJ1-1; possibly TRBD1 for D (5 bases). The germline V gene has CDR1 MNHEY and CDR2 SMNVEV (reference sequence). This CDR3 has 14 residues. Deletions cut 6 bases from V and 5 bases from J, with 16 bases between. The CDR3 DNA is TGTGCCAGCAGGATGGCACTCGGGGCAACTGAAGCTTTCTTT. Translated: CASRMALGATEAFF.

This clonotype was detected once. The gene calls are TRBV19 and TRBJ2-7; D not certain. This CDR3 has 13 residues. Deletions cut 3 bases from V and 7 bases from J, with 13 bases between. Germline V CDR1 and CDR2: LNHDA, SQIVND (reference sequence). CDR3 protein: CASSIRLFVEQYF. The CDR3 DNA sequence: TGTGCCAGTAGTATCCGATTATTTGTGGAGCAGTACTTC. Looking up the rest from reference TRBV19 and TRBJ2-7 gives the full variable domain: DGGITQSPKYLFRKEGQNVTLSCEQNLNHDAMYWYRQDPGQGLRLIYYSQIVNDFQKGDIAEGYSVSREKKESFPLTVTSAQKNPTAFYLCASSIRLFVEQYFGPGTRLTVT.

This clonotype occurred many times. The J gene is TRBJ2-3, the V gene TRBV29-1; D is uncertain. V gave up 8 bases and J gave up 2 bases, with 17 bases separating them. The CDR3 consists of 14 residues. CDR1 is SQVTM and CDR2 is ANQGSEA in the germline V gene. In DNA, the CDR3 is TGCAGCATACCTATCGGGCACTTCACAGATACGCAGTATTTT. This gives the protein CSIPIGHFTDTQYF.

The chain is built from TRBV9 and TRBJ2-5; the match to TRBD1 covers 8 bases. Looked up from germline, CDR1 is SGDLS and CDR2 is YYNGEE. Trimming removed 1 base from V and 4 bases from J; junction bases left unmatched: 6. The CDR3 length is 15 residues. The CDR3 bases are TGTGCCAGCAGCGTATCAGGGGGCCCGGGAGAGACCCAGTACTTC. It translates to CASSVSGGPGETQYF. Based on the CDR3 plus reference TRBV9 and TRBJ2-5, the full variable domain is DSGVTQTPKHLITATGQRVTLRCSPRSGDLSVYWYQQSLDQGLQFLIQYYNGEERAKGNILERFSAQQFPDLHSELNLSSLELGDSALYFCASSVSGGPGETQYFGPGTRLLVL.

This clonotype was counted a few times. The V gene is TRBV6-5, the J gene TRBJ1-2; 7 bases are a match to TRBD1. J was trimmed by 5 bases and V by 7 bases; bases with no gene match: 7. The V gene's germline CDR1 is MNHEY and CDR2 SVGAGI. The CDR3 extends over 13 amino acids. The CDR3: CASNAGGLYGYTF. For the CDR3, the DNA is TGTGCCAGCAATGCAGGGGGACTATATGGCTACACCTTC.

With regard to this clonotype: A far larger clone is off by one base, so a read error is likely. This chain links TRBV5-1 with TRBJ2-5; a possible D gene is TRBD1 (6 bases). Germline V lookup: CDR1 SGHRS, CDR2 YFSETQ. The CDR3 spans 13 residues. The CDR3 nucleotides read TGCGCCAGCAGCTTGGGGGGACAAGAGACCCATTACTTC. Its protein product is CASSLGGQETHYF.

V gene TRBV4-1 combines with J gene TRBJ2-6, with D hard to call. This CDR3 is 17 amino acids long. Trimming cost V 0 bases and J 0 bases, with 9 bases left between them. The germline CDR1 and CDR2 sequences are MGHRA and YSYEKL. In DNA form, the CDR3 reads TGCGCCAGCAGCCAAGAGGGGTATGCCTCTGGGGCCAACGTCCTGACTTTC. Translated, it gives CASSQEGYASGANVLTF.

This clonotype was counted many times. The chain has TRBV7-2 and TRBJ2-7; TRBD1 agrees at 7 bases. The trim removed 5 bases at V and 7 bases at J, leaving 11 bases unmatched. Germline V CDR1 and CDR2: SGHTA, FQGNSA. The CDR3 covers 14 residues. This chain's CDR3 is CASSPGQSLGEQYF. The CDR3 nucleotides read TGTGCCAGCAGCCCGGGACAGAGCCTCGGAGAGCAGTACTTC. The whole variable domain, filled in from reference TRBV7-2 and TRBJ2-7, reads GAGVSQSPSNKVTEKGKDVELRCDPISGHTALYWYRQSLGQGLEFLIYFQGNSAPDKSGLPSDRFSAERTGGSVSTLTIQRTQQEDSAVYLCASSPGQSLGEQYFGPGTRLTVT.

The rearrangement uses TRBV27 and TRBJ2-2; a weak D match, TRBD1 (6 bases). Trimming removed 6 bases from V and 6 bases from J, with 11 bases in between. Germline V gives CDR1 MNHEY, CDR2 SMNVEV (reference sequence). The CDR3 contains 13 residues. DNA for the CDR3: TGTGCCAGCAGCTCCACAGGGCCCGGGGAGCTGTTTTTT. It encodes CASSSTGPGELFF.

V gene TRBV2 combines with J gene TRBJ2-7, with 9 bases aligning to TRBD1. CDR3 length: 13 amino acids. V trimming: 5 bases; J trimming: 2 bases; junction bases outside the gene matches: 1. CDR1 and CDR2 from the germline V gene are SNHLY and FYNNEI. The CDR3 DNA reads as TGTGCCAGCAGTAGGACAGGGGCCTACGAGCAGTACTTC. Translation gives CASSRTGAYEQYF. Together with reference TRBV2 and TRBJ2-7, the CDR3 gives the full variable domain: EPEVTQTPSHQVTQMGQEVILRCVPISNHLYFYWYRQILGQKVEFLVSFYNNEISEKSEIFDDQFSVERPDGSNFTLKIRSTKLEDSAMYFCASSRTGAYEQYFGPGTRLTVT.

A few counts support this clonotype. V is TRBV29-1 and J is TRBJ2-3; 8 bases line up with TRBD1. The CDR3 consists of 15 residues. The germline CDR1 and CDR2 sequences are SQVTM and ANQGSEA. Trimming removed 4 bases from V and 2 bases from J; junction bases left unmatched: 8. CDR3 DNA: TGCAGCGTTGCCCGAGGACAGGGAGTCACAGATACGCAGTATTTT. Residues: CSVARGQGVTDTQYF.

This clonotype was counted ten times or more. Here the CDR3 reads CASSVNPQQPQHF. The CDR3 nucleotides read TGTGCCAGCAGCGTAAACCCTCAACAGCCCCAGCATTTT. The chain joins TRBV9 to TRBJ1-5; D call uncertain. This CDR3 is 13 amino acids long. CDR1 is SGDLS and CDR2 is YYNGEE in the germline V gene. The V gene lost 1 base and the J gene lost 7 bases, with 9 bases spanning the gap.

This clonotype was detected ten times or more. The rearrangement links TRBV6-2 or TRBV6-3 to TRBJ2-3; D uncertain. Trimming took 2 bases from V and 0 from J, leaving 12 bases between them. Germline loops: CDR1 MNHEY, CDR2 SVGEGT. This CDR3 is 16 amino acids long. The CDR3 loop is CASSYISRSSTDTQYF. The CDR3 DNA reads TGTGCCAGCAGTTACATCTCAAGATCTAGCACAGATACGCAGTATTTT.

The chain employs TRBV6-2 or TRBV6-3 and TRBJ1-1; TRBD1 is a possible D gene (5 bases). The CDR3 loop spans 16 amino acids. The germline gives CDR1 MNHEY, CDR2 SVGEGT. V lost 4 bases, J lost 2 bases, and 17 bases lay in between. The CDR3 loop reads CASSWATGTPNTEAFF. The CDR3 DNA follows: TGTGCCAGCAGTTGGGCCACCGGGACTCCCAACACTGAAGCTTTCTTT.

The table lists this clonotype with many counts. Mismatch with germline at one junction end may stem from a read error. The chain uses TRBV5-1 and TRBJ2-5; D gene unclear. The CDR3 contains 11 residues. Looked up from germline, CDR1 is SGHRS and CDR2 is YFSETQ. The CDR3 DNA reads TGTGCCAGCTCCTCCCAAGAGACCCAGTACTTC. Its translation is CASSSQETQYF.

This clonotype showed up many times. CDR3 DNA sequence: TGTGCCAGCAGTGGGAGAAACACTGAAGCTTTCTTT. This sequence encodes CASSGRNTEAFF. V is TRBV9 and J is TRBJ1-1; D remains unclear. Trimming shortened V by 5 bases and J by 2 bases, and 7 bases separated the two germline ends. This CDR3 has 12 residues. Germline V gene lookup returns CDR1 SGDLS and CDR2 YYNGEE. The entire variable domain, with the rest obtained from reference TRBV9 and TRBJ1-1, is as follows: DSGVTQTPKHLITATGQRVTLRCSPRSGDLSVYWYQQSLDQGLQFLIQYYNGEERAKGNILERFSAQQFPDLHSELNLSSLELGDSALYFCASSGRNTEAFFGQGTRLTVV.